These 11 T cell receptor beta chains came from one sample sequenced in a study of T cell responses to AZD1222 COVID-19 vaccine. TCRdb's table, derived via immunoSEQ multiplex PCR, lists solely in-frame clones and lacks some. The repertoire holds fewer than 150,000 clones, around 91% seen once, with over 3.5% in the top ten. Sequencing was performed on peripheral blood, taken on day 0 of AZD1222 vaccination. All receptors derive from an adult in good health.

The V gene is TRBV18, the J gene TRBJ2-2; unclear D gene. The CDR3 totals 13 residues. CDR1 KGHSH and CDR2 LQKENI come from the germline V gene. Trimming shortened V by 3 bases and J by 3 bases, and 5 bases separated the two germline ends. Written as DNA, the CDR3 is TGTGCCAGCTCACCCTTGGACACCGGGGAGCTGTTTTTT. Amino acid sequence: CASSPLDTGELFF.

The rearrangement joins TRBV27 to TRBJ2-2; 8 bases map to TRBD2. Looked up from germline, CDR1 is MNHEY and CDR2 is SMNVEV (reference sequence). The CDR3 contains 16 residues. Unmatched junction bases numbered 12, after V lost 6 bases and J lost 6 bases. In DNA, the CDR3 is TGTGCCAGCAGCCCCTTCAGCGGGAGCCCCTCCGGGGAGCTGTTTTTT. The encoded protein is CASSPFSGSPSGELFF.

This clone was detected only once. The genes are TRBV11-2 and TRBJ2-1, with a possible D match to TRBD2 (6 bases). Trimming shortened V by 6 bases and J by 2 bases, and 20 bases separated the two germline ends. The CDR3 is 17 amino acids. From germline, CDR1 is SGHAT and CDR2 FQNNGV. This CDR3 is CASREGGGGKAYNEQFF. CDR3 bases: TGTGCCAGCAGGGAGGGAGGTGGGGGGAAGGCCTACAATGAGCAGTTCTTC.

CDR3 sequence: CASSSGTGRNWGNEKLFF. CDR3 bases: TGTGCCAGCAGCTCCGGGACAGGGCGGAATTGGGGGAATGAAAAACTGTTTTTT. The chain employs TRBV11-2 and TRBJ1-4; 9 bases fit TRBD1. The CDR3 covers 18 residues. Trimming at V came to 4 bases and at J to 5 bases, leaving 14 bases not matched to a gene. Germline V gene sequence: CDR1 SGHAT, CDR2 FQNNGV.

The chain couples TRBV2 to TRBJ2-7; D gene unclear. Trimming cost V 2 bases and J 1 base, with 3 bases left between them. Germline V gene lookup returns CDR1 SNHLY and CDR2 FYNNEI. The CDR3 is 12 residues long. The CDR3 here is CASSEPSYEQYF. Written as DNA, the CDR3 is TGTGCCAGCAGTGAACCTTCCTACGAGCAGTACTTC.

The chain uses TRBV30 and TRBJ2-7; D is ambiguous. Per the germline V gene, CDR1 is GTSNPN and CDR2 is SVGIG (reference sequence). The CDR3 sequence is 14 residues long. The germline V and J ends were trimmed by 4 bases and 2 bases, with 15 bases remaining between them. The CDR3 reads CAWTDGPQTYEQYF. In DNA form, the CDR3 reads TGTGCCTGGACCGATGGTCCCCAAACCTACGAGCAGTACTTC.

This chain connects TRBV5-1 to TRBJ1-1, with 8 bases aligning to TRBD1. J was trimmed by 4 bases and V by 4 bases; bases with no gene match: 12. The CDR3 extends over 16 amino acids. Germline CDR1 SGHRS, CDR2 YFSETQ. CDR3 loop: CASSPGQGAFFTEAFF. In DNA, the CDR3 is TGCGCCAGCAGCCCGGGGCAGGGGGCTTTTTTCACTGAAGCTTTCTTT.

This chain connects TRBV19 to TRBJ1-1; D remains unclear. This CDR3 comprises 12 residues. CDR1 is LNHDA and CDR2 is SQIVND in the germline V gene (reference sequence). Trimming took 7 bases from V and 1 from J, leaving 7 bases between them. CDR3 protein: CASTRENTEAFF. CDR3 DNA sequence: TGTGCCAGTACAAGAGAGAACACTGAAGCTTTCTTT.

The CDR3 is CASSLGGRNTDTQYF. The CDR3 DNA reads TGTGCCAGCAGCTTAGGGGGCAGGAACACAGATACGCAGTATTTT. V gene TRBV11-2 combines with J gene TRBJ2-3, with D maybe TRBD1 (5 bases). Trimming stripped 1 base from V and 2 bases from J, with 10 bases between. Germline CDR1 and CDR2: SGHAT and FQNNGV. This CDR3 spans 15 amino acids.

This sequence joins TRBV4-1 and TRBJ1-2; D is perhaps TRBD1 (5 bases). The V gene's germline CDR1 is MGHRA and CDR2 YSYEKL. The CDR3 sequence is 16 residues long. Trimming cost V 3 bases and J 6 bases, with 20 bases left between them. CDR3 coding DNA: TGCGCCAGCAGCCATAGGAAAAGCGGCAGGGAGGATGGCTACACCTTC. Its translation is CASSHRKSGREDGYTF.

This clone occurred once. This chain connects TRBV3-1 (or the pseudogene TRBV3-2) to TRBJ1-6, with D unclear. The length of the CDR3 is 17 residues. V shed 2 bases and J shed 1 base, with 12 bases lying between them. Germline CDR1 is LGHDT and CDR2 is YNNKEL (reference sequence). The CDR3 DNA is TGTGCCAGCAGCCAATTTCCTCTGGGTTCCTATAATTCACCCCTCCACTTT. As protein: CASSQFPLGSYNSPLHF.